The rows below give T cell receptor beta chains drawn from one sample of a study of blood T cells in healthy people across ages. From the 5' RACE reads, TCRdb called clonotypes with MiXCR, one entry per CDR3 protein. The sample has 1.5 million or so distinct CDR3 sequences, around two fifths seen once; the top ten hold approximately 7.9%. Sequencing was carried out using blood. The receptors originated from a woman under 30 in good health. The CDR3 runs from the conserved cysteine through the conserved F or W. Each record gives: J gene, V gene, D gene, clone size, CDR3 DNA, CDR3 protein. A D gene is named only where the DNA matches it firmly. A row's size may be missing; if present it is once, few, many or a size class.

TRBJ2-5 | TRBV5-6 | TRBD2 | NA | TGTGCCAGCAGCTTGTGGTATAGCGGGCCCTCGGGAGAGACCCAGTACTTC | CASSLWYSGPSGETQYF
TRBJ2-4 | TRBV13 | NA | few | TGTGCCAGCAGCCGGGCCCAAAGGGACATTCAGTACTTC | CASSRAQRDIQYF
TRBJ2-3 | TRBV10-2 | TRBD2 | NA | TGCGCCAGCAGGCTAGCGGGGAACACAGATACGCAGTATTTT | CASRLAGNTDTQYF
TRBJ1-2 | TRBV7-2 | TRBD1 | few | TGTGCCAGCACCGCAGGGGGGGGTACTAACTATGGCTACACCTTC | CASTAGGGTNYGYTF
TRBJ2-7 | TRBV7-9 | NA | NA | TGTGCCAGCAGCTTTGCCTCGGGCGCAATCTACGAGCAGTACTTC | CASSFASGAIYEQYF
TRBJ1-4 | TRBV20-1 | NA | few | TGCAGTGCTAGTCCTAAGTGGACAAGCTATAATGAAAAACTGTTTTTT | CSASPKWTSYNEKLFF
TRBJ2-3 | TRBV28 | TRBD2 | few | TGTGCCAGCAGCTCGGGCACCGGGGGGGATCTACCAGATACGCAGTATTTT | CASSSGTGGDLPDTQYF
TRBJ2-7 | TRBV27 | TRBD1 | NA | TGTGCCAGCAGTTTAATGGGGGGGACAGGGACCTACGAGCAGTACTTC | CASSLMGGTGTYEQYF
TRBJ2-4 | TRBV5-5 | NA | NA | TGTGCCAGCAGCTTGCCGGGGGGCAACGAAAACATTCAGTACTTC | CASSLPGGNENIQYF
TRBJ2-3 | TRBV6-5 | TRBD1 | NA | TGTGCCAGCAGTTGTCTCACGACAGGGAGCACAGATACGCAGTATTTT | CASSCLTTGSTDTQYF
TRBJ1-1 | TRBV20-1 | NA | NA | TGCAGTGCTCCTTGGCGGAACACTGAAGCTTTCTTT | CSAPWRNTEAFF
TRBJ2-5 | TRBV9 | NA | NA | TGTGCCAGCAGCGTAGCTCAGGGACCCCAAGAGACCCAGTACTTC | CASSVAQGPQETQYF
TRBJ2-7 | TRBV27 | NA | NA | TGTGCCAGCAGTTCTAGGGGATTTACCTACGAGCAGTACTTC | CASSSRGFTYEQYF
TRBJ2-5 | TRBV9 | TRBD2 | few | TGTGCCAGCAGCGCCGTAAGCGGGGGGGCGGAGACCCAGTACTTC | CASSAVSGGAETQYF
TRBJ2-3 | TRBV3-1 | NA | many | TGTGCCAGCAGCCCGGCGGCCACAGATACGCAGTATTTT | CASSPAATDTQYF
TRBJ2-6 | TRBV6-5 | TRBD1 | NA | TGTGCCAGCAGTTACCGGACAGGGGCCGGGGCCAACGTCCTGACTTTC | CASSYRTGAGANVLTF
TRBJ2-1 | TRBV27 | NA | NA | TGTGCCAGCAGTTTCGTGCTAGCCGCCTACAATGAGCAGTTCTTC | CASSFVLAAYNEQFF
TRBJ2-1 | TRBV28 | NA | NA | TGTGCCAGCAGTTATATCGCCCCCGGGGCGCAGAATGAGCAGTTCTTC | CASSYIAPGAQNEQFF
TRBJ2-7 | TRBV27 | TRBD2 | NA | TGTGCCAGCAGGGCACTAGCGGGAGTATACGAGCAGTACTTC | CASRALAGVYEQYF
TRBJ2-1 | TRBV20-1 | NA | NA | TGCAGTGCTAGAGATTACGGGTCGGGAGTAGGGTACAATGAGCAGTTCTTC | CSARDYGSGVGYNEQFF
TRBJ2-7 | TRBV20-1 | TRBD2 | NA | TGCAGTGCGCGGGCTAGCGGGAGGGACAATGAGCAGTACTTC | CSARASGRDNEQYF
TRBJ2-1 | TRBV7-2 | TRBD2 | NA | TGTGCCAGCAGCCCCGAGTCTAGCGGGAGACGCGGTGAGCAGTTCTTC | CASSPESSGRRGEQFF
TRBJ2-5 | TRBV6-5 | TRBD2 | NA | TGTACCAGCAGTTACTCACCCATTCTAGCGGGGGGCCGGGAGACCCAGTACTTC | CTSSYSPILAGGRETQYF
TRBJ2-1 | TRBV11-2 | TRBD2 | NA | TGTGCCAGCAGCCAACTAGCGGAGCAGTTCTTC | CASSQLAEQFF
TRBJ2-5 | TRBV7-3 | NA | NA | TGTACCAGCAGCTTAAGCGGGCAAGAGACCCAGTACTTC | CTSSLSGQETQYF
TRBJ1-2 | TRBV28 | NA | NA | TGTGCCAGCAGTTTAAGCCCCAACAGCGGCTACACCTTC | CASSLSPNSGYTF
TRBJ2-5 | TRBV5-1 | NA | few | TGCGCCAGCAGCCTGGGACCAAGACAAGAGACCCAGTACTTC | CASSLGPRQETQYF
TRBJ2-7 | TRBV12-3/TRBV12-4 | NA | once | TGTGCCAGCAGAAGGGACGCGGGTCCCTGCGAGCAGTACTTC | CASRRDAGPCEQYF
TRBJ2-5 | TRBV7-9 | NA | NA | TGTGCCAGCAGCTTTTTCCCGGTGCGAGACAATGAGCAGTACTTC | CASSFFPVRDNEQYF
TRBJ2-7 | TRBV20-1 | TRBD2 | NA | TGCAGTGCTCCTGCGGGGGGATCGGTCTCCTACGAGCAGTACTTC | CSAPAGGSVSYEQYF
TRBJ2-3 | TRBV5-1 | NA | NA | TGCGCCAGCAGCGGGGGACTCCAGTCCGGCTCGTATACGCAGTATTTT | CASSGGLQSGSYTQYF
TRBJ1-4 | TRBV27 | NA | few | TGTGCCAGCAGTCCGAGGGGGATCCTTAATGAAAAACTGTTTTTT | CASSPRGILNEKLFF